This TCR beta chain comes out of a study of T-cell memory formation after mild COVID-19. One entry per CDR3 protein, called by TCRdb with MiXCR from the 5' RACE reads. The sample holds about 470,000 distinct CDR3 sequences, 18% seen once. CDR3 length: 13 residues. Per germline, CDR1 SNHLY and CDR2 FYNNEI. V lost 8 bases to trimming and J lost 1 base, with 11 bases between them. Material for sequencing was PBMCs or a T cell subset sorted from them (not recorded which). The receptor was isolated from an adult woman who had mild COVID-19 (a few samples of this study predate the infection). Cell type and time point are not known. This chain links TRBV2 with TRBJ1-1; TRBD1 might be the D (5 bases). CDR3 DNA sequence: TGTGCCAGCTTGGGACTTGAGAACACTGAAGCTTTCTTT. Translated: CASLGLENTEAFF.